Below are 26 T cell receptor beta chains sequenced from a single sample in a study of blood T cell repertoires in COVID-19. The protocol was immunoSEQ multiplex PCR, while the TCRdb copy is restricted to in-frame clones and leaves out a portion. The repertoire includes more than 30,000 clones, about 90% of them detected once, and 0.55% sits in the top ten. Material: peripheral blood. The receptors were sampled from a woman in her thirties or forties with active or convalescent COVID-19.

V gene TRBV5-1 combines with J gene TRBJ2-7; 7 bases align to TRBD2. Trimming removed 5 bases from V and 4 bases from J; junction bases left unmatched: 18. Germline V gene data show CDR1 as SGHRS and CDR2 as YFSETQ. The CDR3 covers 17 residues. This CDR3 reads CASRYTPGTTGFYEQYF. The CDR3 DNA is TGCGCCAGCAGATACACCCCGGGGACTACCGGTTTTTACGAGCAGTACTTC.

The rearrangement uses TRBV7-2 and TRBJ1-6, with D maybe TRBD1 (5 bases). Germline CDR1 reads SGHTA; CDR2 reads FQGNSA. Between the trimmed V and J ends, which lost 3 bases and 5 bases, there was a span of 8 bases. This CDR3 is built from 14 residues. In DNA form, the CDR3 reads TGTGCCAGCAGCTTGGACACCGATAATTCACCCCTCCACTTT. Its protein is CASSLDTDNSPLHF.

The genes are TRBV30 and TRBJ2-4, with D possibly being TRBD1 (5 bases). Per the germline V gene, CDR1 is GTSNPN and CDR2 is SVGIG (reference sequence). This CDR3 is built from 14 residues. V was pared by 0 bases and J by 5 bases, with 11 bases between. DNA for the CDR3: TGTGCCTGGAGTGTATCCCTGACAGAAAACATTCAGTACTTC. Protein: CAWSVSLTENIQYF.

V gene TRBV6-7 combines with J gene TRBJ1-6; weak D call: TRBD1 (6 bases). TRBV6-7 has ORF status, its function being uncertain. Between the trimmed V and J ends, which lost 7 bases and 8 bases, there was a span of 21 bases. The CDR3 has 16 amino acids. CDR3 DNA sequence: TGTGCCAGCACTCGGGGGGGGCGCAGTCCGGATTCACCCCTCCACTTT. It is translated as CASTRGGRSPDSPLHF.

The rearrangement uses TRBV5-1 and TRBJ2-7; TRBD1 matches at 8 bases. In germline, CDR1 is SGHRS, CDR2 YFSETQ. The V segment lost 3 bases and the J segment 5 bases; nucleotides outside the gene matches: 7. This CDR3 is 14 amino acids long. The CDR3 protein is CASSSQGASDEQYF. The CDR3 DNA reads TGCGCCAGCAGCTCCCAGGGGGCGAGTGACGAGCAGTACTTC.

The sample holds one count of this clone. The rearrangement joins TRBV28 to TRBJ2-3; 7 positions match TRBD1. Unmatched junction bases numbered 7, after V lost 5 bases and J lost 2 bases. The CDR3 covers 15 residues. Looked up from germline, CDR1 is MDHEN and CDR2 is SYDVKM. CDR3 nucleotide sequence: TGTGCCAGCAGTCCCCGGACAGGAAACACAGATACGCAGTATTTT. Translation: CASSPRTGNTDTQYF.

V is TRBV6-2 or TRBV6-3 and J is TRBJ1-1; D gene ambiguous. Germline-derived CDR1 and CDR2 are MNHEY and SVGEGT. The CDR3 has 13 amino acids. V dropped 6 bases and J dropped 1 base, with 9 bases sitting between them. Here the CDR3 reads CASSTTRNTEAFF. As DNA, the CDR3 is TGTGCCAGCAGCACAACAAGGAACACTGAAGCTTTCTTT.

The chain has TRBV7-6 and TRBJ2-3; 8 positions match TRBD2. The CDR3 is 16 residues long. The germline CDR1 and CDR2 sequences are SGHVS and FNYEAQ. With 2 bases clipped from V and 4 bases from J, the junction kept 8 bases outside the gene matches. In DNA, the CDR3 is TGTGCCAGCAGCTTAATCCCTCGGGAGGGCGCAGATACGCAGTATTTT. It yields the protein CASSLIPREGADTQYF.

The CDR3 coding sequence is TGCGCCAGCAGCTTGGATCCGGGACTCCGCTACGAGCAGTACTTC. Its translation is CASSLDPGLRYEQYF. The chain has TRBV5-1 and TRBJ2-7; the D gene is possibly TRBD2 (6 bases). CDR1 is SGHRS, CDR2 YFSETQ, per germline. The CDR3 has 15 amino acids. V was pared by 0 bases and J by 3 bases, with 13 bases between.

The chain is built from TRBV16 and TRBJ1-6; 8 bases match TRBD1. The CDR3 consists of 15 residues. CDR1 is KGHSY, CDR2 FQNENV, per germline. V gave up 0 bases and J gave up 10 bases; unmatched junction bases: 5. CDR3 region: CASSQSGQGPSPLHF. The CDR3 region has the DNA TGTGCCAGCAGCCAATCCGGACAGGGACCATCACCCCTCCACTTT.

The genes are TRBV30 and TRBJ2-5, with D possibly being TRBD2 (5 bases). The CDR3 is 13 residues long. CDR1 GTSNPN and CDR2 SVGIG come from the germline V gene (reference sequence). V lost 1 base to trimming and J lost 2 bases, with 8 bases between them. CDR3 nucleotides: TGTGCCTGGAGTGCGGGGTATCAAGAGACCCAGTACTTC. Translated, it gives CAWSAGYQETQYF.

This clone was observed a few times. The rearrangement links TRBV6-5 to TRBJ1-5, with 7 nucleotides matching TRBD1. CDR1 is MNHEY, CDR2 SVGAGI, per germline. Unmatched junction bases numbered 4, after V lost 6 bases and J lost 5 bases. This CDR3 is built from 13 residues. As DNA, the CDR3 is TGTGCCAGCAGGCGACAGGGAGATCAGCCCCAGCATTTT. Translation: CASRRQGDQPQHF.

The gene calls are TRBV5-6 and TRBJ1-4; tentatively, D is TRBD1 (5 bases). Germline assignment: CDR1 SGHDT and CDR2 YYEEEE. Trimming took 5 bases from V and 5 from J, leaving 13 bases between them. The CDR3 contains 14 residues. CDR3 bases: TGTGCCAGCAGTTCACAGGTGGACAATGAAAAACTGTTTTTT. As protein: CASSSQVDNEKLFF.

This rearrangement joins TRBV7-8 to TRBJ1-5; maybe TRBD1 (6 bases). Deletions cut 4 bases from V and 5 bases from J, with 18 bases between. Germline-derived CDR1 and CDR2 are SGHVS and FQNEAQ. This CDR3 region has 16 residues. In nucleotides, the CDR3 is TGTGCCAGCAGCTCCCCCGGGACAACATTCGATCAGCCCCAGCATTTT. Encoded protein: CASSSPGTTFDQPQHF.

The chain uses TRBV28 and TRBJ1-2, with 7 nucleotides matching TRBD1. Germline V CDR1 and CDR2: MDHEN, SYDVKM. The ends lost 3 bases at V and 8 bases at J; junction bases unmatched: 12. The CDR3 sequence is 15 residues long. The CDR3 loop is CASSFIRQGVGGYTF. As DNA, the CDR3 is TGTGCCAGCAGTTTTATCCGGCAGGGGGTTGGAGGCTACACCTTC.

CDR3 DNA sequence: TGTGCCAGCAGCGTAGGTGGGGCCTCAAACACTGAAGCTTTCTTT. This translates into CASSVGGASNTEAFF. The J gene is TRBJ1-1, the V gene TRBV9; possibly TRBD1 for D (5 bases). Germline values: CDR1 SGDLS, CDR2 YYNGEE. The CDR3 extends over 15 amino acids. Trimming removed 0 bases from V and 2 bases from J, with 11 bases in between.

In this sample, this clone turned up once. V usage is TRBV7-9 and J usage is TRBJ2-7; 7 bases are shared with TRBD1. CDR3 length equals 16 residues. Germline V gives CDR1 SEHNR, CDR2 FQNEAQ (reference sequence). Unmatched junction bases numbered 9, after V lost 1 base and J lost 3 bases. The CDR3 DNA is TGTGCCAGCAGCTTAGTCCCGGGCCAGGGGGACTACGAGCAGTACTTC. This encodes CASSLVPGQGDYEQYF.

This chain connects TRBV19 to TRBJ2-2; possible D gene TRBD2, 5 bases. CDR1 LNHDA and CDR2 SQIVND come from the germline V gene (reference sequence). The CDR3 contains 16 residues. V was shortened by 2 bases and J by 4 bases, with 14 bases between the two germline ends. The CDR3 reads CASSIIPGSGTGELFF. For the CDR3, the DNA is TGTGCCAGTAGTATAATCCCGGGGAGCGGCACCGGGGAGCTGTTTTTT. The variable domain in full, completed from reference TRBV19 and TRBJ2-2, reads DGGITQSPKYLFRKEGQNVTLSCEQNLNHDAMYWYRQDPGQGLRLIYYSQIVNDFQKGDIAEGYSVSREKKESFPLTVTSAQKNPTAFYLCASSIIPGSGTGELFFGEGSRLTVL.

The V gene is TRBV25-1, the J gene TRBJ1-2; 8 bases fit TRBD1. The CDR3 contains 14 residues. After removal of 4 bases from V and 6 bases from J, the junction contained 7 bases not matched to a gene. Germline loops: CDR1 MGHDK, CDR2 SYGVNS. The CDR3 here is CASSATGGENGYTF. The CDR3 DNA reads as TGTGCCAGCAGTGCTACAGGGGGGGAAAATGGCTACACCTTC.

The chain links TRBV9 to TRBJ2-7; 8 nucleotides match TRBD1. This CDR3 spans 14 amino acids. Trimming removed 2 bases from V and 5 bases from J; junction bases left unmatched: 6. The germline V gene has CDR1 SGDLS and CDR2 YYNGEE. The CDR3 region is CASSVLLTGDEQYF. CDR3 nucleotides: TGTGCCAGCAGCGTCCTACTGACAGGGGACGAGCAGTACTTC.

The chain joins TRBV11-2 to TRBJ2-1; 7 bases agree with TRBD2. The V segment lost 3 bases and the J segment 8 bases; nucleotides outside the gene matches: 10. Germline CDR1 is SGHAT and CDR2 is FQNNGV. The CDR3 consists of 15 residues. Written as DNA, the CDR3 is TGTGCCAGCAGCTTCGGGACTAACCCTCGGGATGAGCAGTTCTTC. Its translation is CASSFGTNPRDEQFF.

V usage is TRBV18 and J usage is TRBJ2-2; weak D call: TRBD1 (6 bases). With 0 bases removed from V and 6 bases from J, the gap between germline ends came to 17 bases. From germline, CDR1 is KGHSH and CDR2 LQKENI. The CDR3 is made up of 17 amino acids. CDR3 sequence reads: CASSPPWTVQGAGELFF. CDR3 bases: TGTGCCAGCTCACCACCGTGGACAGTACAAGGGGCCGGGGAGCTGTTTTTT. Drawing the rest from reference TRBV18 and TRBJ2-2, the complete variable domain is NAGVMQNPRHLVRRRGQEARLRCSPMKGHSHVYWYRQLPEEGLKFMVYLQKENIIDESGMPKERFSAEFPKEGPSILRIQQVVRGDSAAYFCASSPPWTVQGAGELFFGEGSRLTVL.

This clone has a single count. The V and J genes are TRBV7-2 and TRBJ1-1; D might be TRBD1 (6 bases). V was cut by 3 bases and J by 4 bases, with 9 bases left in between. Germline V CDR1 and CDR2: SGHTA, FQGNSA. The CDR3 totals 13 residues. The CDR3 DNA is TGTGCCAGCAGCTTTAGAGGGGGCACTGAAGCTTTCTTT. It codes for CASSFRGGTEAFF.

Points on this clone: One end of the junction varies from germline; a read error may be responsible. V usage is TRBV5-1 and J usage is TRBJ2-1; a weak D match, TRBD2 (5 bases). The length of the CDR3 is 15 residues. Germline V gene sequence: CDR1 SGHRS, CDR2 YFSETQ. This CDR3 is CASSLPSDSFNEQFF. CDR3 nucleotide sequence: TGCGCCAGCAGCCTCCCATCGGACTCCTTCAATGAGCAGTTCTTC.

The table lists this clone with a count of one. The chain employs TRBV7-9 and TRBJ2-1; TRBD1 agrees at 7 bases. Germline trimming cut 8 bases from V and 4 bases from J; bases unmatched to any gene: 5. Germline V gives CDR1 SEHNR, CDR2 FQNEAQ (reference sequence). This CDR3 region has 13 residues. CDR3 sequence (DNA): TGTGCCAGCCAGGGACAGCCGTACAATGAGCAGTTCTTC. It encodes CASQGQPYNEQFF.

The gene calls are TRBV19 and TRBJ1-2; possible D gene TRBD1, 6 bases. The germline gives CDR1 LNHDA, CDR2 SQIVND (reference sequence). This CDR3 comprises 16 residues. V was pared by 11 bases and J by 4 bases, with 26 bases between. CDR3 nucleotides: TGTGCCTGCCGGGGGGCAGGGCTTTCTGGGAGCTATGGCTACACCTTC. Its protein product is CACRGAGLSGSYGYTF.